This T cell receptor (beta chain) stems from a study of CXCR3-negative and CXCR3-positive naive CD8 T cells. Study-wide background: Collectively, the libraries yielded some 150 million TRB reads in total, at about 1.5 +/- 0.3 million per library.

Study-wide results and limits: The study found more hydrophobic TRB CDR3s in CXCR3-positive naive cells than in CXCR3-negative naive cells.

CDR3 length: 13 amino acids. By phenotype, naive CD8+ T cells were CD45RO-CCR7+CD27+CD95-. UMI-labeled 5' RACE yielded the TRB cDNA libraries. Reprocessing the 5' RACE reads, TCRdb reports a single entry for every CDR3 protein and omits DNA. The clone table shows 120,000 to 150,000 distinct CDR3 sequences, with the ten largest holding roughly 0.27%. A word on this clonotype: The antigen remains undetermined.

The chain carries TRBV12-3 or TRBV12-4 and TRBJ2-2; lacking DNA, the TRBD2 call made by TCRdb goes unchecked. Source material: naive CXCR3+ CD8+ T cells from blood. Subset indicated: CD45RO-CCR7+CD27+CD95- naive CD8+ T cells expressing CXCR3 (TNR3+). This TCR derives from a human donor in good health. Some clones in this sample may be carry-over from other donors' samples. The CDR3: CASTGLAPGELFF.